This TCR beta chain was obtained from a study of blood T cell repertoires in COVID-19. This CDR3 is 13 amino acids long. V was trimmed by 1 base and J by 3 bases, leaving 4 bases between them. CDR1 is SGHVS, CDR2 FQNEAQ, per germline. Data came from immunoSEQ multiplex PCR; TCRdb stores just in-frame clones and leaves some out. This sample has 45,000 or so clones, with around 82% found just once. This clonotype originated in a woman of 80 years or more with acute or convalescent COVID-19. The chain links TRBV7-8 to TRBJ2-1; D ambiguous. Sequencing was performed on peripheral blood. CDR3 bases: TGTGCCAGCAGCTTAGGCGACTACAATGAGCAGTTCTTC. This codes for CASSLGDYNEQFF. The variable domain in full, completed from reference TRBV7-8 and TRBJ2-1, reads GAGVSQSPRYKVAKRGQDVALRCDPISGHVSLFWYQQALGQGPEFLTYFQNEAQLDKSGLPSDRFFAERPEGSVSTLKIQRTQQEDSAVYLCASSLGDYNEQFFGPGTRLTVL.